This entry is about one T cell receptor (beta chain). This specimen comes from a study of blood T cell repertoires in COVID-19. Ages ranged from about 18 to 89 years, with residence in 24 US areas. Allocation to cohorts depended on clinical history reported by the participants. Germline CDR1 MDHEN, CDR2 SYDVKM. The V segment lost 5 bases and the J segment 5 bases; nucleotides outside the gene matches: 11. The CDR3 is made up of 16 amino acids. Under the authors' procedure: Nucleated cell counts were estimated from reference gene primer amplification. Assay used: immunoSEQ multiplex PCR; TCRdb lists only in-frame clones, some missing. V, J and clone size are those of that table, while D and trimming were read from the DNA. The profile shows a few hundred thousand clones, 80% to 90% of them singletons.

The origin of this receptor is a man between 18 and 29 years old with acute COVID-19. V and J are TRBV28 and TRBJ2-7; 11 nucleotides match TRBD1. The sample comprised PBMCs or T cells enriched from blood (not recorded which). The CDR3 here is CASSAGTGGTWDEQYF. In DNA form, the CDR3 reads TGTGCCAGCAGTGCCGGGACAGGGGGTACCTGGGACGAGCAGTACTTC.